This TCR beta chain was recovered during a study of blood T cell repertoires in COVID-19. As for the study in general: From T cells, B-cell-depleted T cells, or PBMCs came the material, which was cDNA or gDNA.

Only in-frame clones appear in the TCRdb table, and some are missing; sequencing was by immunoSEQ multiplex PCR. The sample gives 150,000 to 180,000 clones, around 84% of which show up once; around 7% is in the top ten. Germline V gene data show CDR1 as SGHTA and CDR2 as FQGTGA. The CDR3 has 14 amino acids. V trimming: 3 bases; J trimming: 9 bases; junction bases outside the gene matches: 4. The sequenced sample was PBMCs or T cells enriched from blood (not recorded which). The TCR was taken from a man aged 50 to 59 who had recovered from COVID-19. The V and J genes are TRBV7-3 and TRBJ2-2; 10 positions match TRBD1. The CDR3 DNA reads TGTGCCAGCAGCTTGGACAGGGGGTCCTGGGAGCTGTTTTTT. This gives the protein CASSLDRGSWELFF.